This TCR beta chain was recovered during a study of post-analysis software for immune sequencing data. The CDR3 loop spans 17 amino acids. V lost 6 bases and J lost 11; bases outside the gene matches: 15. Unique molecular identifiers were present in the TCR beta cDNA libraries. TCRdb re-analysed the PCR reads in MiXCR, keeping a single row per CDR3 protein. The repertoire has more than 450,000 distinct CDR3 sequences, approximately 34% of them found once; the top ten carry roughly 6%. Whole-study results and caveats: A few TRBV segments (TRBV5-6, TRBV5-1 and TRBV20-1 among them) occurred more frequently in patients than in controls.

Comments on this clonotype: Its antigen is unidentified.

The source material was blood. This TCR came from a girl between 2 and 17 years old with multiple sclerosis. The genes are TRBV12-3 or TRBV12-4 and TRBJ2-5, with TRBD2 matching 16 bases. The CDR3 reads CASRGLAGGTEATKQYF. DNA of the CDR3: TGTGCCAGCAGGGGACTAGCGGGGGGGACCGAGGCAACGAAACAGTACTTC.